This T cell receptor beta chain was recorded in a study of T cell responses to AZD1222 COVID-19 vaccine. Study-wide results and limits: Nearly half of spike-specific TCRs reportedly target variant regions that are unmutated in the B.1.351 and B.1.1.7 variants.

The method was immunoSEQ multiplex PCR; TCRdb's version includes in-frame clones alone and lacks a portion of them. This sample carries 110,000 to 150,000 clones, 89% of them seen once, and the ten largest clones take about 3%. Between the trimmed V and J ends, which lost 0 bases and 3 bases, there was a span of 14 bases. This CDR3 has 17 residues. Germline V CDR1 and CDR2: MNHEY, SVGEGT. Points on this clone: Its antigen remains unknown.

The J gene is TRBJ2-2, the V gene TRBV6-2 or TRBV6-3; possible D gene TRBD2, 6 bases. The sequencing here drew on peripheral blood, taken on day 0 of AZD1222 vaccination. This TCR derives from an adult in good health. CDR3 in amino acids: CASSYSIGGTHTGELFF. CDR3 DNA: TGTGCCAGCAGTTACTCGATCGGGGGTACACACACCGGGGAGCTGTTTTTT.